This TCR beta chain is drawn from a study of radiotherapy plus CTLA-4 blockade in lung cancer. Whole-study context: Across the patients, objective responses occurred in more than 15%, and disease control in approximately 30%. Findings and limits, study-wide: Among reported predictors of response, early blood T cell clone dynamics with interferon-beta performed best. Clones of tumor-derived TCRs expanded in blood after radiotherapy plus ipilimumab.

The ends lost 7 bases at V and 4 bases at J; junction bases unmatched: 16. Germline V gene data show CDR1 as LNHDA and CDR2 as SQIVND (reference sequence). The CDR3 consists of 18 residues. This clone occurred once. The target antigen is unknown. Libraries were prepared by immunoSEQ multiplex PCR; TCRdb keeps only in-frame clonotypes and omits some of them. The table records about 45,000 clones, 50% to 70% of them present only once. Chemo-refractory metastatic non-small-cell lung cancer patients received focal radiation with ipilimumab CTLA-4 blockade. The sample here was peripheral blood, taken from a patient treated with radiotherapy plus ipilimumab. The genes are TRBV19 and TRBJ2-2, with 9 bases that match TRBD2. The receptor comes from a human donor with non-small cell lung cancer who had a partial response to radiotherapy plus ipilimumab. The CDR3 protein is CASTPTGRGGASTGELFF. The CDR3 nucleotides are TGTGCCAGTACCCCAACTGGTCGCGGGGGGGCCTCCACCGGGGAGCTGTTTTTT.